This TCR beta chain was identified in a study of blood T cell repertoires in COVID-19. Turning to the study itself: Sites in the United States, Italy and Spain provided acute and convalescent COVID-19 samples. In each case, the material was cDNA or gDNA derived from T cells, B-cell-depleted T cells, or PBMCs.

How the authors handled the data: Using reference gene primer amplification, nucleated cell counts were estimated. The table came from immunoSEQ multiplex PCR; TCRdb's copy has only in-frame clones and leaves some out. V, J and clone size were drawn from that table, and D and trimming were deduced from the DNA. The profile shows 45,000 to 70,000 clones, about 85% of them singletons. This CDR3 is built from 15 residues. J lost 7 bases, V lost 1 base, and 6 bases had no gene match. Germline V CDR1 and CDR2: MNHNS, SASEGT. This sequence originates from a woman older than 75 with acute or convalescent COVID-19. Sequenced input: peripheral blood. The V call is TRBV6-1, the J call TRBJ1-5, with TRBD1 matching over 8 bases. The CDR3 is CASSEGDRFRQPQHF. The CDR3 DNA follows: TGTGCCAGCAGTGAAGGGGACAGGTTCCGACAGCCCCAGCATTTT.